This TCR beta chain was documented in a study of beta chain features in type 1 diabetes (dated by TCRdb to between 2017 and 2018). Regarding the complete study: No differences in mean age, gender distribution, total cell number or subset yield were found between patients and healthy donors. Across all samples, fewer than 130 million sorted cells were examined, and cell number per subset correlated strongly with RNA yield. In the study, recently diagnosed type 1 diabetes patients and matched healthy donors were compared on the TCRB repertoires of their sorted circulating CD4+ T cell subsets. Regulatory and stem cell-like memory subsets were isolated from only 8 patients and roughly 8 healthy donors, whereas naive and central memory subsets came from all 30 or so donors. What the study reported, not specific to this receptor: In all four CD4+ subsets, TCRB CDR3 length was moderately but significantly shorter in type 1 diabetes patients. Because the HLA sub-analyses included only small numbers of individuals, any influence of HLA type on TCRB rearrangement was left unresolved. PCR may preferentially amplify shorter templates, but because patient and control samples were amplified and corrected together, any resulting skew would affect both groups equally. At VDJ recombination sites, patients with type 1 diabetes made fewer insertions and deleted more nucleotides, a pattern implying thymic rearrangement abnormalities. Naive, central memory and regulatory TCRB repertoires appeared more similar among patients than among healthy donors. Because cDNA was sequenced instead of genomic DNA, highly expressing activated cells could be over-represented, though the groups showed no difference in activation or CD3 levels.

This clone was seen a handful of times. This receptor's antigen is unknown. One base away there is no much larger clone; base qualities are not given. Per the germline V gene (reference sequence), GTSNPN is the CDR1 and SVGIG is the CDR2. Spanning cysteine to phenylalanine, the CDR3 consists of 22 amino acids. The DNA shown is the 66-base CDR3, in frame from base 1. Trimming leaves V shorter by 0 bases and J shorter by 1 base, with the junction holding 24 bases beyond the gene matches. Each donor gave one peripheral blood draw, roughly 110 mL on average, collected into heparinised tubes. A BD FACSAria II and a panel including CD45RO, CCR7, CD25, CD127, CD95 and CD27 were used to sort naive, central memory, regulatory and stem cell-like memory CD4+ T cells. Every sorted population had a purity above 95%. Right away, PBMCs were isolated by Lymphoprep density gradient centrifugation and were stained directly, with no culture step. To minimize batch effects, samples were stained and sorted in pairs, one healthy donor with one patient per experiment.

The entire isolated RNA was reverse transcribed using the High Capacity cDNA Reverse Transcription Kit, and thus expressed TCRB transcripts were sequenced. Deep immunoSEQ sequencing was applied to naive, central memory and regulatory T cell samples, giving an average of about 3.6 million total reads per sample. After sorted cells were lysed in RLT buffer, RNA was extracted with DNase-treated RNeasy Micro or Mini kits, with the choice depending on cell number. To prevent cross-contamination, every cell subset was processed on its own, while patient and healthy donor samples were processed together. TCRB sequences were amplified from cDNA with the immunoSEQ multiplex PCR, producing 87-bp fragments spanning the CDR3 region. Sequencing of the amplicons was performed on the Illumina HiSeq platform. In the paper's pipeline: Synthetic template baselines were used to correct PCR bias computationally, reads within Hamming distance 2 were collapsed, and singletons that could not be merged were discarded. Reads were aligned to IMGT to assign V, D and J genes, CDR3 length, and insertions or deletions at six rearrangement sites. Within each subset, clonotype counts were normalized to the number of sorted cells before true diversity and Gini coefficients were calculated with the tcR R package. The overlap coefficient, calculated on TCRB nucleotide sequences, was used to measure repertoire sharing. TCRdb took over this immuneACCESS table, retaining in-frame rearrangements with V and J assigned. Such tables are incomplete; in checked studies, under half of the missing clones stem from an unresolved V gene, and the remainder is unexplained. The V and J calls and the clone size are those of that table, but D and trimming were determined from the DNA. In this sample the table shows 60,000 to 75,000 clones, more than 45% of which occur a single time. About 0.74% of the sample is taken by the ten largest.

Sequenced input: central memory CD4+ T cells from blood. The origin of this receptor is a man aged 25-45 years with type 1 diabetes. The rearranged segments are TRBV30 and TRBJ2-5; 9 of the junction bases match TRBD2. CDR3 region: CAWSVPWRRVAGASRFQETQYF. The bases read TGTGCCTGGAGTGTCCCCTGGAGGAGGGTAGCGGGGGCCAGTAGATTCCAAGAGACCCAGTACTTC. The reference TRBV30 and TRBJ2-5 proteins fill in what lies around the CDR3, so the full variable domain reads SQTIHQWPATLVQPVGSPLSLECTVEGTSNPNLYWYRQAAGRGLQLLFYSVGIGQISSEVPQNLSASRPQDRQFILSSKKLLLSDSGFYLCAWSVPWRRVAGASRFQETQYFGPGTRLLVL.